This entry features one T cell receptor beta chain sequence. Antigen: not known. This specimen comes from a study of T cell responses to AZD1222 COVID-19 vaccine. Study-wide results and limits: Scientists sampled the repertoires only once the peak T cell response had passed.

Repertoires were generated with immunoSEQ multiplex PCR, while TCRdb's copy carries only in-frame clones and drops some. Counted here are 90,000 to 120,000 clones, about 85% occurring once; the ten biggest clones make up roughly 5%. Germline loops: CDR1 PRHDT, CDR2 FYEKMQ (reference sequence). V was trimmed by 1 base and J by 3 bases, leaving 6 bases between them. The CDR3 is 13 amino acids. The clonotype was recovered from an adult who received the AZD1222 COVID-19 vaccine. Sequencing was performed on peripheral blood, taken 28 days after the second AZD1222 dose. V gene TRBV13 combines with J gene TRBJ1-1; D is possibly TRBD1 (5 bases). The CDR3 DNA reads TGTGCCAGCAGCTTAGAACAGGACACTGAAGCTTTCTTT. It specifies CASSLEQDTEAFF.